A single count supports the clone carrying this T cell receptor beta chain. Method: immunoSEQ multiplex PCR; TCRdb's copy keeps in-frame clones and lacks some. The sample has 55,000 to 80,000 clones, 95% to 98% seen once. The entry originates in a study of Tregs in tolerant kidney transplant recipients. This sequence originates from a human donor who received a combined kidney and bone marrow transplant. The specimen was Tregs from blood, collected before the transplant.

CDR3 coding DNA: TGTGCCAGCAGTACGCCGGGGAGCGGGGAGCTGTTTTTT. Translating it yields CASSTPGSGELFF. The chain combines TRBV6-5 with TRBJ2-2; D may be TRBD2 (5 bases). Per germline, CDR1 MNHEY and CDR2 SVGAGI. This CDR3 has 13 residues. V was trimmed by 5 bases and J by 7 bases, leaving 11 bases between them.